This TCR beta chain emerged from a study of blood T cell repertoires in COVID-19. For the study at large: Sites in the United States, Italy and Spain provided acute and convalescent COVID-19 samples. Sources were T cells, B-cell-depleted T cells, or PBMCs; the material itself was cDNA or gDNA.

Authors' data handling: Researchers report that nucleated cell counts were estimated from reference gene primer amplification. The repertoire was sequenced with immunoSEQ multiplex PCR; TCRdb's copy has only in-frame clones and lacks some. The V and J calls and clone size were taken over from that table, and D and trimming were inferred from the DNA. The data show 150,000 to 200,000 clones, with about 80% seen just once and less than 4% held by the top ten. V was pared by 8 bases and J by 0 bases, with 11 bases between. The CDR3 sequence is 14 residues long. Per germline, CDR1 MNHEY and CDR2 SVGAGI. Recruits, aged about 18 to 95 years, lived in under 25 US areas. This clone was observed a handful of times.

The genes are TRBV6-5 and TRBJ1-5; D is unresolved. The sequenced sample consisted of PBMCs or T cells enriched from blood (not recorded which). This TCR was sampled from an older woman who had recovered from COVID-19. The CDR3 sequence: CASGRSFSNQPQHF. In DNA, the CDR3 is TGTGCCAGCGGGCGAAGCTTTAGCAATCAGCCCCAGCATTTT.